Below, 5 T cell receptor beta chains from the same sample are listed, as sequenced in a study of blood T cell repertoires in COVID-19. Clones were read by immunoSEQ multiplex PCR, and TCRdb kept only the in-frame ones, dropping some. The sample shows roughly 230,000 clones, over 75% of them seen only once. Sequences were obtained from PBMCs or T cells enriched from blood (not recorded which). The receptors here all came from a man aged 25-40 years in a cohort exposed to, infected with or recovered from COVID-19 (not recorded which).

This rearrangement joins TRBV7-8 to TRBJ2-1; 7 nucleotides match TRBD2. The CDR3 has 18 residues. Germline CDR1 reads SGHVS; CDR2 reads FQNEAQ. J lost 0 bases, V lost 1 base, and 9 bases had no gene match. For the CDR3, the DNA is TGTGCCAGCAGCTTAGGAGGTAGCGGGCAGAGCTCCTACAATGAGCAGTTCTTC. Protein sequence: CASSLGGSGQSSYNEQFF.

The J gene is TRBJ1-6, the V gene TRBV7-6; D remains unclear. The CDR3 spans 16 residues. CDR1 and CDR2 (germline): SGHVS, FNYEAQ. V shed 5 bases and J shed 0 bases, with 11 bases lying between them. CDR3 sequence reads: CASSPFSRSYNSPLHF. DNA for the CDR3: TGTGCCAGCAGCCCCTTTTCCCGCTCCTATAATTCACCCCTCCACTTT.

The CDR3 region has the DNA TGTGCCAGCAGTAAGGGACAGGGTACTATCTATGGCTACACCTTC. It encodes CASSKGQGTIYGYTF. V is TRBV27 and J is TRBJ1-2, with 9 bases fitting TRBD1. Germline-derived CDR1 and CDR2 are MNHEY and SMNVEV (reference sequence). Trimming cost V 5 bases and J 4 bases; bases outside gene matches: 8. The CDR3 totals 15 residues.

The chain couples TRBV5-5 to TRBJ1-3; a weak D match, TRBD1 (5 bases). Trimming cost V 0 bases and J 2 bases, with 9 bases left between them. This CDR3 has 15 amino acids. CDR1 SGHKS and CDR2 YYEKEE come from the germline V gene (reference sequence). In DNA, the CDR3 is TGTGCCAGCAGCTTGGGGGGCAGGGCTGGAAACACCATATATTTT. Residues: CASSLGGRAGNTIYF.

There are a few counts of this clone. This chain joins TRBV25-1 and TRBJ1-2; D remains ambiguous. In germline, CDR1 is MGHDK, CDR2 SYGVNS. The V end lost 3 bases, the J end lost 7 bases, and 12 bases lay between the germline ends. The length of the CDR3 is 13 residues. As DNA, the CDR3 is TGTGCCAGCAGTGATCCCTCCAGGCTTGGCTACACCTTC. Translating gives CASSDPSRLGYTF.